The clone carrying this T cell receptor beta chain has a handful of counts. This entry belongs to a study of blood T cell repertoires in COVID-19. Seattle cases were enrolled at active infection and followed longitudinally. The method was immunoSEQ multiplex PCR; TCRdb's version includes in-frame clones alone and lacks a portion of them. The table has approximately 290,000 clones, approximately 85% seen once. With 4 bases clipped from V and 8 bases from J, the junction kept 6 bases outside the gene matches. The CDR3 sequence is 15 residues long. From germline, CDR1 is SNHLY and CDR2 FYNNEI. The clonotype originates from a human donor with COVID-19, enrolled during active disease. The donor label of this sample is uncertain. V gene TRBV2 combines with J gene TRBJ2-1, with 12 bases matching TRBD2. Sequencing used peripheral blood. CDR3 nucleotide sequence: TGTGCCAGCAGTGGTAGGACTAGCGGGAATCATGAGCAGTTCTTC. It codes for CASSGRTSGNHEQFF.